The 8 T cell receptor beta chains in this list originate from one sample, sequenced in a study of shared clonotypes between healthy human individuals. TCRdb's table, derived via immunoSEQ multiplex PCR, lists solely in-frame clones and lacks some. The sample has some 900,000 clones, less than 85% seen once. The specimen was memory CD4+ T cells sorted from blood. The subset: CD45RA-negative fraction. Receptors were obtained from a man between 18 and 35 years old in good health.

This clone was detected a few times. The V call is TRBV2, the J call TRBJ2-5, with TRBD2 matching over 7 bases. The CDR3 has 14 amino acids. With V trimmed by 4 bases and J by 2 bases, 4 bases remained unmatched. Germline V gives CDR1 SNHLY, CDR2 FYNNEI. In DNA, the CDR3 is TGTGCCAGCAGTGGTTCGCGGGGGCAAGAGACCCAGTACTTC. It codes for CASSGSRGQETQYF.

The genes are TRBV25-1 and TRBJ2-7, with D perhaps matching TRBD1 or TRBD2 (5 bases each). The CDR3 has 14 residues. CDR1 is MGHDK, CDR2 SYGVNS, per germline. Trimming pared 1 base from V and 6 bases from J, leaving 13 bases between. CDR3 protein: CASSESRGEREQYF. DNA for the CDR3: TGTGCCAGCAGTGAATCGAGAGGGGAACGCGAGCAGTACTTC.

J is TRBJ2-3 and V is TRBV6-6; 10 bases line up with TRBD2. Germline lookup yields CDR1 MNHNY and CDR2 SVGAGI (reference sequence). This CDR3 spans 16 amino acids. V shed 2 bases and J 1 base; nucleotides not matched to a gene: 3. The CDR3 nucleotides are TGTGCCAGCAGTTACCGGACTAGCGGTGGCACAGATACGCAGTATTTT. This gives the protein CASSYRTSGGTDTQYF.

In this sample, this clone turned up once. The gene calls are TRBV23-1 and TRBJ1-3; TRBD1 matches at 9 bases. TRBV23-1 carries the ORF label, with uncertain function. The ends lost 0 bases at V and 10 bases at J; junction bases unmatched: 10. This CDR3 has 16 residues. CDR3 sequence: CASSQSTGGQGRTIYF. CDR3 coding DNA: TGCGCCAGCAGTCAATCCACTGGGGGACAGGGAAGGACCATATATTTT.

The V call is TRBV4-1, the J call TRBJ1-2; maybe TRBD1 (5 bases). The germline V and J ends were trimmed by 1 base and 4 bases, with 16 bases remaining between them. Germline V gene lookup returns CDR1 MGHRA and CDR2 YSYEKL. The CDR3 spans 16 residues. CDR3 nucleotide sequence: TGCGCCAGCAGCCAAGTGCGGGGCCCCGCGCTCTATGGCTACACCTTC. This sequence encodes CASSQVRGPALYGYTF.

The chain uses TRBV9 and TRBJ1-6, with 7 nucleotides matching TRBD1. The CDR3 length is 14 residues. V shed 4 bases, J shed 7 bases, and the junction held 5 bases outside the gene matches. CDR1 and CDR2 (germline): SGDLS, YYNGEE. The CDR3 region is CASSPQGGNSPLHF. As DNA, the CDR3 is TGTGCCAGCAGCCCCCAGGGGGGCAATTCACCCCTCCACTTT.

This chain joins TRBV6-6 and TRBJ1-4; D not resolved. V was trimmed by 11 bases and J by 0 bases, leaving 7 bases between them. Germline V lookup: CDR1 MNHNY, CDR2 SVGAGI (reference sequence). The CDR3 spans 12 residues. DNA of the CDR3: TGTGCCGGAGGGTCAACTAATGAAAAACTGTTTTTT. Its translation is CAGGSTNEKLFF.

The rearrangement links TRBV7-8 to TRBJ2-7, with D possibly matching TRBD2 (5 bases). Looked up from germline, CDR1 is SGHVS and CDR2 is FQNEAQ. This CDR3 is built from 18 residues. V dropped 0 bases and J dropped 0 bases, with 18 bases sitting between them. CDR3 DNA sequence: TGTGCCAGCAGCTTAGCCGCGGGCCTTGCCACGTTCTCCTACGAGCAGTACTTC. Residues: CASSLAAGLATFSYEQYF.